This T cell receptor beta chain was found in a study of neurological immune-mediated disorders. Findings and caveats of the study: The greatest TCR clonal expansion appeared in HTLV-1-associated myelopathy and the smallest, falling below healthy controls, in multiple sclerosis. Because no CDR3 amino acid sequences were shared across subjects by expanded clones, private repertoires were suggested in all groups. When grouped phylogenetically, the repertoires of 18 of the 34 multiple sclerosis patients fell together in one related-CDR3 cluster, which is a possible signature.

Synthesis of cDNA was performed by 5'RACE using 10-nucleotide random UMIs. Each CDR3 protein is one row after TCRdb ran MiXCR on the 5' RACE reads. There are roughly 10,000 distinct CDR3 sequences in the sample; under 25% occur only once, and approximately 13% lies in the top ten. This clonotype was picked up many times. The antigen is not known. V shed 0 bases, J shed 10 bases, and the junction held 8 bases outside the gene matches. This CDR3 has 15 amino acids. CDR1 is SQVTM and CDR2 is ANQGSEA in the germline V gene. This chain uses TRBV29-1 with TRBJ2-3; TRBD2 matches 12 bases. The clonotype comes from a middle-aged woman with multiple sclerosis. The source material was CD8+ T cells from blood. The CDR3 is CSVEEELAGGLAQYF. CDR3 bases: TGCAGCGTTGAAGAAGAGCTAGCGGGGGGGTTGGCGCAGTATTTT.